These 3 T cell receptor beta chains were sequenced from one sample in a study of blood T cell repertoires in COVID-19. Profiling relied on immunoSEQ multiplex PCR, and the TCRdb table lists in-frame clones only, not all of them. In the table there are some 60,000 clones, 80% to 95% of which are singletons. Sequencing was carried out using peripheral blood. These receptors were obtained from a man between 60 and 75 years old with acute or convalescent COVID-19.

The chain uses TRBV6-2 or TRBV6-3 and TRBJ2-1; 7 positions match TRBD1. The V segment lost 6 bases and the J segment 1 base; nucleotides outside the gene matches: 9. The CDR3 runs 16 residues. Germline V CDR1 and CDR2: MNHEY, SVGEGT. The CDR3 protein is CASSIPDRPSYNEQFF. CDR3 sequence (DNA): TGTGCCAGCAGCATACCGGACAGGCCTTCCTACAATGAGCAGTTCTTC.

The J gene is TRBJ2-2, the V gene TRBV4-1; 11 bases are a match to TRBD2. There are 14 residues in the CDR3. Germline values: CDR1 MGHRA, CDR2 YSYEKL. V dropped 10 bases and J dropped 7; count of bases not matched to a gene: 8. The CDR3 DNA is TGCGCCACCCGTAGCGGGAGGGCCGGCGGGGAGCTGTTTTTT. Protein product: CATRSGRAGGELFF.

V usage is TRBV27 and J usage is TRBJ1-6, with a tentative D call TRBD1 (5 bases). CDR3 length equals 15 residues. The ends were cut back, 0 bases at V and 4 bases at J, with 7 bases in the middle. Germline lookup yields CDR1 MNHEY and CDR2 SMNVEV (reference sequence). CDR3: CASSLSRQYNSPLHF. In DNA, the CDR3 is TGTGCCAGCAGTTTATCGAGACAGTATAATTCACCCCTCCACTTT.